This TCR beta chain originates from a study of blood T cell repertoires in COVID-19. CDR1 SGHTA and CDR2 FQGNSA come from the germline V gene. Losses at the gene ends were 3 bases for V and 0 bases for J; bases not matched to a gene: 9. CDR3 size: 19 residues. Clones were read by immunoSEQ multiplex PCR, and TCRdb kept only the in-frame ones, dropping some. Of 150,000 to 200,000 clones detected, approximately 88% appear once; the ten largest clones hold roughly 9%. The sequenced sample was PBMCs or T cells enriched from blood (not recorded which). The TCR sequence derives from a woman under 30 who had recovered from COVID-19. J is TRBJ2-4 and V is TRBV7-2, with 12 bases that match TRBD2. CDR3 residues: CASSFPRASGGGAKNIQYF. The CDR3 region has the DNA TGTGCCAGCAGCTTCCCTCGGGCTAGCGGGGGGGGAGCCAAAAACATTCAGTACTTC.